The 9 T cell receptor beta chains in this list originate from one sample, sequenced in a study of identical twins. TCRdb re-called the 5' RACE reads with MiXCR, one entry per CDR3 protein. Here the sample spans about 690,000 distinct CDR3 sequences, 20% to 25% being singletons. The data were also submitted as part of a second study, on T cells expressing NK-cell markers.

What was sequenced was PBMCs. The receptors were sampled from a woman younger than 35 in good health.

This clonotype was picked up a small number of times. The J gene is TRBJ2-7, the V gene TRBV29-1, with 7 nucleotides matching TRBD1. Germline V gene sequence: CDR1 SQVTM, CDR2 ANQGSEA. V trimming: 2 bases; J trimming: 4 bases; junction bases outside the gene matches: 8. The CDR3 runs 14 residues. CDR3 nucleotide sequence: TGCAGCGTTGAAATGGGGGACAGTCCTTACGAGCAGTACTTC. Its protein is CSVEMGDSPYEQYF.

The chain carries TRBV7-6 and TRBJ1-1, with D uncertain. V was clipped by 5 bases and J by 2 bases, with 9 bases between them. Germline CDR1 reads SGHVS; CDR2 reads FNYEAQ. CDR3 length equals 13 residues. In DNA, the CDR3 is TGTGCCAGCAGCGAGCTACTTAACACTGAAGCTTTCTTT. Translation gives CASSELLNTEAFF.

This clonotype was observed a handful of times. The V and J genes are TRBV5-1 and TRBJ2-7, with 7 positions matching TRBD2. Germline lookup yields CDR1 SGHRS and CDR2 YFSETQ. The CDR3 runs 15 residues. The ends lost 3 bases at V and 3 bases at J; junction bases unmatched: 9. The CDR3 region is CASSSPSGSGYEQYF. CDR3 in DNA: TGCGCCAGCAGCTCCCCTAGCGGAAGCGGCTACGAGCAGTACTTC.

In this sample, this clonotype turned up a few times. The rearrangement uses TRBV7-2 and TRBJ2-7; D is perhaps TRBD1 or TRBD2 (6 bases each). This CDR3 is 13 amino acids long. Trimming took off 5 bases at V and 2 bases at J, with 10 bases between the two ends. CDR1 SGHTA and CDR2 FQGNSA come from the germline V gene. CDR3: CASSVRDTYEQYF. Written as DNA, the CDR3 is TGTGCCAGCAGCGTGCGGGACACCTACGAGCAGTACTTC.

Only a few counts were recorded for this clonotype. The V gene is TRBV6-5, the J gene TRBJ2-2, with D uncertain. The length of the CDR3 is 15 residues. CDR1 is MNHEY and CDR2 is SVGAGI in the germline V gene. Trimming stripped 4 bases from V and 2 bases from J, with 11 bases between. The CDR3 DNA follows: TGTGCCAGCAGTTCTCACGACATCAACACCGGGGAGCTGTTTTTT. Its translation is CASSSHDINTGELFF.

This rearrangement joins TRBV18 to TRBJ1-4; 7 bases align to TRBD1. There are 17 residues in the CDR3. With V trimmed by 2 bases and J by 5 bases, 11 bases remained unmatched. The germline CDR1 and CDR2 sequences are KGHSH and LQKENI. DNA of the CDR3: TGTGCCAGCTCACCAAGCCAGCCGACAGGGATAAATGAAAAACTGTTTTTT. As protein: CASSPSQPTGINEKLFF.

This clonotype was observed many times. This rearrangement joins TRBV19 to TRBJ2-1; no clear D. The CDR3 sequence is 13 residues long. CDR1 and CDR2 from the germline V gene are LNHDA and SQIVND (reference sequence). The V end was cut by 3 bases, the J end by 4 bases, with 7 bases between. CDR3 sequence reads: CASSMFLYNEQFF. The CDR3 coding sequence is TGTGCCAGTAGTATGTTCCTATACAATGAGCAGTTCTTC.

There are a few counts of this clonotype. Here the CDR3 DNA reads TGTGCCAGCAGCTTGTTTACAGCGGGGGGACTATACGAGCAGTACTTC. Translated: CASSLFTAGGLYEQYF. The rearrangement uses TRBV5-6 and TRBJ2-7; 9 nucleotides align to TRBD2. Germline loops: CDR1 SGHDT, CDR2 YYEEEE. The CDR3 extends over 16 amino acids. After removal of 1 base from V and 4 bases from J, the junction contained 9 bases not matched to a gene.

This clonotype was counted between two and nine times. The genes are TRBV20-1 and TRBJ2-7; 11 positions agree with TRBD2. The CDR3 sequence is 15 residues long. V was pared by 2 bases and J by 0 bases, with 3 bases of the junction left unmatched. From germline, CDR1 is DFQATT and CDR2 SNEGSKA (reference sequence). Here the CDR3 reads CSARSGLAASYEQYF. As DNA, the CDR3 is TGCAGTGCTAGATCGGGACTAGCGGCCTCCTACGAGCAGTACTTC.